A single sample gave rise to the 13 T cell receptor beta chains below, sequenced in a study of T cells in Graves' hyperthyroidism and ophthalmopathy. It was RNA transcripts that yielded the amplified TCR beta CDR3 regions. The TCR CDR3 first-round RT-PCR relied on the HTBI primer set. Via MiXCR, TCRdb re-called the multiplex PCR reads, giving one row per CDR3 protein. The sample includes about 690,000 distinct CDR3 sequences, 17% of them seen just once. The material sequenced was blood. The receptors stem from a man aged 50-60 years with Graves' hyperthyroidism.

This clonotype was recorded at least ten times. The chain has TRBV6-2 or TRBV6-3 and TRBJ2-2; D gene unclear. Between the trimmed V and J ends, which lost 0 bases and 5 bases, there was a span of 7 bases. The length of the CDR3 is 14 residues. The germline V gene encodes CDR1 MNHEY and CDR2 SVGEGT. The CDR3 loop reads CASSYSISTGELFF. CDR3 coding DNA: TGTGCCAGCAGTTACTCGATCTCTACCGGGGAGCTGTTTTTT.

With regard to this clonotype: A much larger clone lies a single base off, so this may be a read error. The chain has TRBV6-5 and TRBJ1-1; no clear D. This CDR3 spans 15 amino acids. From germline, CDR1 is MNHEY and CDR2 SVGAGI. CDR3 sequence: CASSYSGAMNTEALF. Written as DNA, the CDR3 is TGTGCCAGCAGTTACTCGGGAGCAATGAACACTGAAGCTTTATTT.

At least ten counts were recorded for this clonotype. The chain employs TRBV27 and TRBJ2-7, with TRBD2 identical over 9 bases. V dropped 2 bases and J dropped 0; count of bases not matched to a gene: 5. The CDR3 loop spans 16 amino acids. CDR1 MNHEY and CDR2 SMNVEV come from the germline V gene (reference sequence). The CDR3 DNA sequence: TGTGCCAGCAGTTTAGGAGCGGGAGGTACCTCCTACGAGCAGTACTTC. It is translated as CASSLGAGGTSYEQYF.

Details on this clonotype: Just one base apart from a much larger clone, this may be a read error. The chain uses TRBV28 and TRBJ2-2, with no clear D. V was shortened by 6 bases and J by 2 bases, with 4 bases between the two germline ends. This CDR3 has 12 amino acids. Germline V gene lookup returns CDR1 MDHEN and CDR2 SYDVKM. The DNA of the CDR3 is TGTGCCAGCAGGGATAACACCGGGGAGCTGTTTTTT. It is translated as CASRDNTGELFF.

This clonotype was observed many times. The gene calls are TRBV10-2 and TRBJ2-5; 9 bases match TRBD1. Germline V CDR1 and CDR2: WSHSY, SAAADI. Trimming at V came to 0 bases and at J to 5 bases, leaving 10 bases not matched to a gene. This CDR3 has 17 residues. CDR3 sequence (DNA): TGCGCCAGCAGTGAGTCTCGTTGGACGGGGACAGGGGAGACCCAGTACTTC. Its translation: CASSESRWTGTGETQYF.

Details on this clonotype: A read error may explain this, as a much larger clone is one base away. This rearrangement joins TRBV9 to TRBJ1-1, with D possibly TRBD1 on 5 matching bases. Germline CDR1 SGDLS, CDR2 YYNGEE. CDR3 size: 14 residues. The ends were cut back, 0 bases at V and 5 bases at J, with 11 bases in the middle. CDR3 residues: CASSVGWGRTEAFF. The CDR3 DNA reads TGTGCCAGCAGCGTAGGTTGGGGGAGGACTGAAGCTTTCTTT.

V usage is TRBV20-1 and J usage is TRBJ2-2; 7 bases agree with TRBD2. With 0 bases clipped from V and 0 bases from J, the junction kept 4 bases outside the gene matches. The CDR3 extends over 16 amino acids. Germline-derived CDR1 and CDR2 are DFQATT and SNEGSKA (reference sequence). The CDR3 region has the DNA TGCAGTGCTAGAGAGCGGGAGAAGGCGAACACCGGGGAGCTGTTTTTT. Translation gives CSAREREKANTGELFF.

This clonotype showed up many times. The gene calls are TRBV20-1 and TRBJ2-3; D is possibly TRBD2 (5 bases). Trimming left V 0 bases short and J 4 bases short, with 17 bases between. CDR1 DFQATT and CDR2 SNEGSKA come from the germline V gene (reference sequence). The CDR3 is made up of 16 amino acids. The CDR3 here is CSAREFGETSADTQYF. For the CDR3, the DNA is TGCAGTGCTAGAGAGTTCGGGGAGACGAGCGCAGATACGCAGTATTTT.

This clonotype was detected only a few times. CDR3 in DNA: TGCAGTGCCCAGAGCATGGGACAGGGAGACTATGGCTACACCTTC. It yields the protein CSAQSMGQGDYGYTF. This sequence joins TRBV20-1 and TRBJ1-2, with 9 bases aligning to TRBD1. Looked up from germline, CDR1 is DFQATT and CDR2 is SNEGSKA (reference sequence). The CDR3 loop spans 15 amino acids. The trim removed 6 bases at V and 3 bases at J, leaving 11 bases unmatched.

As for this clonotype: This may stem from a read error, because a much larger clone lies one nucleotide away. CDR3 coding DNA: TGTGCCAGCAGCCATTCCCAGGGCAGGGGTGGTACCTACGAGCAGTACTTC. This codes for CASSHSQGRGGTYEQYF. This sequence joins TRBV3-1 and TRBJ2-7; TRBD1 might be the D (6 bases). The CDR3 is 17 amino acids. V was shortened by 3 bases and J by 2 bases, with 20 bases between the two germline ends. CDR1 is LGHDT and CDR2 is YNNKEL in the germline V gene (reference sequence).

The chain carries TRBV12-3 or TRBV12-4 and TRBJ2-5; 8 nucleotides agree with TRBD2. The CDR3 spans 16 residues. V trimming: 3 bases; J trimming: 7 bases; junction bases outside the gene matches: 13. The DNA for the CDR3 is TGTGCCAGCAGTTTGGGAGGGCCCGGGACTAGTGCGACCCAGTACTTC. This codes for CASSLGGPGTSATQYF.

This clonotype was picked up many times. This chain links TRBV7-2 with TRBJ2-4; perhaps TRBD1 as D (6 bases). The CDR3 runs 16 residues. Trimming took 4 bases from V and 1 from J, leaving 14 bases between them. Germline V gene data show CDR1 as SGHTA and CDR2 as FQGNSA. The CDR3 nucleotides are TGTGCCAGCAGCTCGTGGGGGCTAGTTGCCAAAAACATTCAGTACTTC. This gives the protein CASSSWGLVAKNIQYF.

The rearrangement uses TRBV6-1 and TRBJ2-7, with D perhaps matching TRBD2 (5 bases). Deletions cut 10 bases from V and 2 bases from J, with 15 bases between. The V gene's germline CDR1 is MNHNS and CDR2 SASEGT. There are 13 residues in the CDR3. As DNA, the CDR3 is TGTGCCACCGGATTTTCCGGGACCTACGAGCAGTACTTC. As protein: CATGFSGTYEQYF.